Each of the 16 T cell receptor beta chains below was sequenced from the same sample in a study of blood T cell repertoires in COVID-19. The data were produced by immunoSEQ multiplex PCR, yet TCRdb's version contains in-frame clones alone and is incomplete. The data show roughly 140,000 clones, 84% seen once. Sequenced material: PBMCs or T cells enriched from blood (not recorded which). Source of these receptors: a woman aged 50 to 60 who had been exposed to COVID-19.

This clone has just a few counts. V usage is TRBV6-5 and J usage is TRBJ2-2; no definite D call. The CDR3 contains 12 residues. CDR1 and CDR2 (germline): MNHEY, SVGAGI. The V end was cut by 7 bases, the J end by 4 bases, with 7 bases between. CDR3 nucleotides: TGTGCCAGCACCCGCAGCACCGGGGAGCTGTTTTTT. Protein sequence: CASTRSTGELFF.

The rearrangement links TRBV3-1 (or the pseudogene TRBV3-2) to TRBJ2-7, with a possible D match to TRBD2 (5 bases). The germline gives CDR1 LGHDT, CDR2 YNNKEL (reference sequence). This CDR3 is built from 16 residues. Trimming stripped 3 bases from V and 0 bases from J, with 15 bases between. The CDR3 loop is CASSHKVRESSYEQYF. The DNA for the CDR3 is TGTGCCAGCAGCCACAAAGTCCGGGAAAGCTCCTACGAGCAGTACTTC.

The chain links TRBV7-2 to TRBJ2-2, with 10 positions matching TRBD2. Germline V gene data show CDR1 as SGHTA and CDR2 as FQGNSA. The CDR3 length is 16 residues. V was clipped by 5 bases and J by 5 bases; unmatched bases: 8. The CDR3 region is CASSPSGSGRTGELFF. The CDR3 nucleotides read TGTGCCAGCAGCCCATCGGGTAGCGGGAGGACCGGGGAGCTGTTTTTT.

The chain couples TRBV29-1 to TRBJ2-1, with a possible D match to TRBD1 (5 bases). Germline CDR1 is SQVTM and CDR2 is ANQGSEA. This CDR3 region has 16 residues. The ends were cut back, 3 bases at V and 0 bases at J, with 15 bases in the middle. DNA for the CDR3: TGCAGCGTTGAGGGGTCAGGGTCGAGCTCCTACAATGAGCAGTTCTTC. This encodes CSVEGSGSSSYNEQFF.

This clone came up once. The chain couples TRBV5-5 to TRBJ2-1; 11 nucleotides agree with TRBD2. Germline V gives CDR1 SGHKS, CDR2 YYEKEE (reference sequence). This CDR3 has 15 amino acids. V shed 4 bases, J shed 9 bases, and the junction held 9 bases outside the gene matches. The CDR3 DNA is TGTGCCAGCAGCCTACTAGCGGGAGAACGGGGTGAGCAGTTCTTC. This translates into CASSLLAGERGEQFF.

The J gene is TRBJ1-2, the V gene TRBV5-1; 9 bases match TRBD1. This CDR3 is 15 amino acids long. Germline V gene sequence: CDR1 SGHRS, CDR2 YFSETQ. J lost 2 bases, V lost 5 bases, and 7 bases had no gene match. CDR3 bases: TGCGCCAGCAGTGCGGGACAGGGCGTAAACTATGGCTACACCTTC. It codes for CASSAGQGVNYGYTF.

The rearrangement links TRBV6-5 to TRBJ1-1, with D possibly being TRBD1 (5 bases). Trimming took 8 bases from V and 4 from J, leaving 17 bases between them. The CDR3 is 14 amino acids. Looked up from germline, CDR1 is MNHEY and CDR2 is SVGAGI. The CDR3 reads CASYTSSGGTEAFF. The CDR3 bases are TGTGCCAGCTACACATCGTCCGGGGGCACTGAAGCTTTCTTT.

The chain has TRBV6-2 or TRBV6-3 and TRBJ2-1; tentative D call: TRBD1 (6 bases). V was trimmed by 5 bases and J by 10 bases, leaving 12 bases between them. Germline V gives CDR1 MNHEY, CDR2 SVGEGT. There are 12 residues in the CDR3. Written as DNA, the CDR3 is TGTGCCAGCAGTACCAGGGGCTGGGAGCAGTTCTTC. This codes for CASSTRGWEQFF.

The chain employs TRBV19 and TRBJ1-3, with D possibly being TRBD1 (5 bases). Deletions cut 2 bases from V and 2 bases from J, with 16 bases between. CDR3 size: 17 residues. The germline V gene has CDR1 LNHDA and CDR2 SQIVND (reference sequence). The CDR3 loop is CASSILSVAGTGNTIYF. For the CDR3, the DNA is TGTGCCAGTAGTATACTCTCGGTTGCAGGGACTGGAAACACCATATATTTT.

The chain recombines TRBV6-2 or TRBV6-3 with TRBJ1-1, with no clear D. The CDR3 runs to 13 residues. Trimming cost V 7 bases and J 3 bases, with 12 bases left between them. Germline lookup yields CDR1 MNHEY and CDR2 SVGEGT. CDR3 in amino acids: CASTPRVHTEAFF. The CDR3 coding sequence is TGTGCCAGCACCCCCCGGGTGCACACTGAAGCTTTCTTT.

The chain employs TRBV20-1 and TRBJ1-1, with D possibly matching TRBD1 (6 bases). V dropped 3 bases and J dropped 1 base, with 12 bases sitting between them. This CDR3 comprises 14 residues. CDR1 is DFQATT, CDR2 SNEGSKA, per germline (reference sequence). CDR3 bases: TGCAGTGCTAGTTCGCCAGGGGCGAACACTGAAGCTTTCTTT. Its translation is CSASSPGANTEAFF.

The genes are TRBV3-1 (or the pseudogene TRBV3-2) and TRBJ2-7; D is possibly TRBD1 (6 bases). The length of the CDR3 is 13 residues. Between the trimmed V and J ends, which lost 5 bases and 1 base, there was a span of 9 bases. Germline assignment: CDR1 LGHDT and CDR2 YNNKEL (reference sequence). Written as DNA, the CDR3 is TGTGCCAGCAGCTACGGACAGTCCTACGAGCAGTACTTC. This gives the protein CASSYGQSYEQYF.

V gene TRBV5-1 combines with J gene TRBJ2-1, with a weak D call TRBD1 (5 bases). From germline, CDR1 is SGHRS and CDR2 YFSETQ. The CDR3 has 13 residues. Trimming pared 0 bases from V and 14 bases from J, leaving 15 bases between. This CDR3 reads CASSLAADWTKFF. The CDR3 DNA sequence: TGCGCCAGCAGCTTGGCCGCAGACTGGACAAAGTTCTTC.

J is TRBJ2-7 and V is TRBV4-3; weak D call: TRBD2 (5 bases). Germline-derived CDR1 and CDR2 are LGHNA and YSLEER. The germline V and J ends were trimmed by 0 bases and 2 bases, with 11 bases remaining between them. The CDR3 sequence is 15 residues long. This chain's CDR3 is CASSQDGNGPYEQYF. In DNA, the CDR3 is TGCGCCAGCAGCCAAGACGGGAACGGACCCTACGAGCAGTACTTC.

A few counts support this clone. The genes are TRBV2 and TRBJ2-2, with TRBD1 identical over 9 bases. Germline values: CDR1 SNHLY, CDR2 FYNNEI. The CDR3 spans 19 residues. Losses at the gene ends were 7 bases for V and 5 bases for J; bases not matched to a gene: 20. CDR3 DNA sequence: TGTGCCAGCACCGCCCGGAGCACTCCCGGGACAGGGCGGACCGGGGAGCTGTTTTTT. It encodes CASTARSTPGTGRTGELFF.

This clone occurred once. The chain carries TRBV25-1 and TRBJ1-2, with unresolved D. This CDR3 spans 16 amino acids. Germline-derived CDR1 and CDR2 are MGHDK and SYGVNS. Deletions cut 3 bases from V and 4 bases from J, with 18 bases between. CDR3 DNA sequence: TGTGCCAGCAGTGAGGCCCACCCGGGAGCACCCTATGGCTACACCTTC. Residues: CASSEAHPGAPYGYTF.